This T cell receptor (beta chain) was sequenced during a study of blood T cell repertoires in COVID-19. Turning to the study itself: Donors in the United States, Italy and Spain gave samples during acute or convalescent COVID-19. The cDNA or gDNA used as material had been derived from T cells, B-cell-depleted T cells, or PBMCs.

Per the authors' pipeline: Estimation of nucleated cell counts relied on the amplification of reference gene primers. Data came from immunoSEQ multiplex PCR; TCRdb stores just in-frame clones and leaves some out. That table supplies the V and J calls and clone size; D and trimming were determined from the DNA. The data contain some 390,000 clones, over 75% of them singletons. In the case of this clone: Other nucleotide sequences from this sample produce the same CDR3.

CDR1 and CDR2 from the germline V gene are KGHSH and LQKENI. The CDR3 is 13 residues long. Deletions cut 3 bases from V and 3 bases from J, with 8 bases between. The sequencing sample was made of PBMCs or T cells enriched from blood (not recorded which). The genes are TRBV18 and TRBJ1-1; D not resolved. The sequence came from a man aged 25 to 40 who had recovered from COVID-19. This chain's CDR3 is CASSPRRDTEAFF. The CDR3 region has the DNA TGTGCCAGCTCACCGCGGAGAGACACTGAAGCTTTCTTT.